Reported below is one T cell receptor (beta chain). Its antigen is as yet unknown. This sample was taken from a study of cytomegalovirus exposure and HLA in healthy donors. Study-wide background: Early released data comprised around 85 million unique TCRs from HLA-typed donors.

Notes on the study in general: Trimming of TCR beta V- and J-genes showed a link, identified in a later analysis, to a missense DCLRE1C variant. On later analysis, the bulk of CMV-associated TCR beta chains appeared to be HLA-restricted.

The PCR used 60 Vbeta and 13 Jbeta primers. Produced via immunoSEQ multiplex PCR; TCRdb's table is partial and in-frame only. The sample holds 180,000 or so clones; around 86% are singletons and the top ten take approximately 6.5%. This TCR was recovered from a woman in her 50s in good health and CMV-seropositive. The sequencing sample was made of PBMCs.

CDR3 region: CASSRVTGTTDTQYF. In nucleotides, the CDR3 is TGTGCCAGCAGCAGGGTTACAGGGACCACAGATACGCAGTATTTT. The gene calls are TRBV2 and TRBJ2-3, with a possible D match to TRBD1 (6 bases). Per germline, CDR1 SNHLY and CDR2 FYNNEI. Trimming removed 6 bases at V and 2 bases at J, with 15 bases between. This CDR3 comprises 15 residues.